The next 27 T cell receptor beta chains were all read from a single sample in a study of T cells in Graves' hyperthyroidism and ophthalmopathy. The investigators amplified TCR beta CDR3 regions from RNA transcripts. HTBI primers were used for first-round RT-PCR of the TCR CDR3. TCRdb ran MiXCR on the multiplex PCR reads and lists one entry per CDR3 protein. The profile shows 370,000 or so distinct CDR3 sequences, approximately 14% of them singletons. Sequenced material: blood. The receptors were gathered from a woman aged 18-29 years with Graves' hyperthyroidism that later progressed to Graves' ophthalmopathy.

This clonotype appeared many times. The CDR3, as DNA: TGTGCCAGCAGCTCCGGACTAGCGGGGGGTCAAGGGCAGTTCTTC. It translates to CASSSGLAGGQGQFF. The gene calls are TRBV5-5 and TRBJ2-1; the match to TRBD2 covers 14 bases. Germline V gene sequence: CDR1 SGHKS, CDR2 YYEKEE (reference sequence). V dropped 3 bases and J dropped 12; count of bases not matched to a gene: 8. The CDR3 contains 15 residues. Variable domain in full (rest from reference TRBV5-5 and TRBJ2-1): DAGVTQSPTHLIKTRGQQVTLRCSPISGHKSVSWYQQVLGQGPQFIFQYYEKEERGRGNFPDRFSARQFPNYSSELNVNALLLGDSALYLCASSSGLAGGQGQFFGPGTRLTVL.

This clonotype appeared many times. The CDR3 nucleotides read TGCAGTGCTAGTGCCTTAGCGGGAGGCTACAATGAGCAGTTCTTC. Residues: CSASALAGGYNEQFF. The chain carries TRBV20-1 and TRBJ2-1, with 10 bases matching TRBD2. The V gene end was trimmed by 3 bases and the J gene end by 3 bases; junction bases not matched to a gene: 5. CDR3 length: 15 amino acids. In germline, CDR1 is DFQATT, CDR2 SNEGSKA (reference sequence).

This clonotype was seen at least ten times. The chain couples TRBV28 to TRBJ2-7, with TRBD2 matching 12 bases. In germline, CDR1 is MDHEN, CDR2 SYDVKM. This CDR3 region has 17 residues. The V and J ends lost 6 bases and 2 bases, in that order; junction bases with no gene match: 11. The CDR3 is CASSAGTSGLRPYEQYF. The CDR3, as DNA: TGTGCCAGCAGCGCCGGGACTAGCGGGCTTAGGCCCTACGAGCAGTACTTC.

V usage is TRBV2 and J usage is TRBJ2-7, with D perhaps given as TRBD1 or TRBD2 (5 bases each). The V gene lost 8 bases and the J gene lost 2 bases, with 13 bases spanning the gap. The CDR3 length is 13 residues. Per the germline V gene, CDR1 is SNHLY and CDR2 is FYNNEI. The CDR3 DNA reads as TGTGCCAGCGGTGTAGGGACCACCTACGAGCAGTACTTC. Translated, it gives CASGVGTTYEQYF.

This clonotype appeared a few times. This chain connects TRBV10-3 to TRBJ1-1; D is unclear. The CDR3 is 15 amino acids. Trimming left V 0 bases short and J 4 bases short, with 12 bases between. Germline CDR1 is ENHRY and CDR2 is SYGVKD. CDR3 region: CAISESQPTGTEAFF. The CDR3 coding sequence is TGTGCCATCAGTGAGTCTCAACCTACTGGCACTGAAGCTTTCTTT.

The chain has TRBV10-1 and TRBJ2-1; unclear D gene. The ends were cut back, 10 bases at V and 0 bases at J, with 13 bases in the middle. The germline V gene encodes CDR1 WNHNN and CDR2 SYGVQD (reference sequence). This CDR3 has 14 amino acids. The CDR3 reads CATCWTSSYNEQFF. The CDR3 DNA is TGCGCCACGTGTTGGACGTCCTCCTACAATGAGCAGTTCTTC.

This clonotype has a handful of counts. The genes are TRBV4-1 and TRBJ2-1; 9 nucleotides agree with TRBD2. There are 16 residues in the CDR3. CDR1 MGHRA and CDR2 YSYEKL come from the germline V gene. The ends lost 4 bases at V and 7 bases at J; junction bases unmatched: 11. The CDR3 loop reads CASSRQEAGGGNEQFF. CDR3 nucleotide sequence: TGCGCCAGCAGCCGCCAAGAAGCGGGAGGTGGAAATGAGCAGTTCTTC.

This clonotype was seen many times. Here the CDR3 DNA reads TGTGCCAGCAGCCCCACCGGCTCCTACGAGCAGTACTTC. This codes for CASSPTGSYEQYF. V and J are TRBV12-3 or TRBV12-4 and TRBJ2-7; unclear D gene. V was pared by 6 bases and J by 0 bases, with 9 bases between. The length of the CDR3 is 13 residues.

This clonotype has at least ten counts. V and J are TRBV2 and TRBJ1-1, with a weak D call TRBD1 (5 bases). Trimming pared 6 bases from V and 5 bases from J, leaving 13 bases between. The length of the CDR3 is 13 residues. CDR1 and CDR2 (germline): SNHLY, FYNNEI. Here the CDR3 reads CASRKGMGTEAFF. The CDR3 DNA follows: TGTGCCAGCAGAAAGGGGATGGGGACTGAAGCTTTCTTT.

This clonotype was found many times. The genes are TRBV28 and TRBJ2-1, with TRBD2 identical over 9 bases. V was pared by 3 bases and J by 4 bases, with 7 bases of the junction left unmatched. The CDR3 spans 16 residues. Germline values: CDR1 MDHEN, CDR2 SYDVKM. The CDR3 spells CASSLGSGSRYNEQFF. CDR3 nucleotides: TGTGCCAGCAGTTTGGGTAGCGGGAGTAGGTACAATGAGCAGTTCTTC.

This clonotype has more than one count but fewer than ten. The rearrangement joins TRBV19 to TRBJ1-2; D remains unclear. This CDR3 region has 16 residues. Trimming removed 3 bases at V and 3 bases at J, with 17 bases between. CDR1 and CDR2 from the germline V gene are LNHDA and SQIVND (reference sequence). In DNA form, the CDR3 reads TGTGCCAGTAGTATGCGACCGGCAGTCCAACACTATGGCTACACCTTC. Encoded protein: CASSMRPAVQHYGYTF.

This clonotype was counted only a few times. The CDR3 spells CASGGAGVGELFF. In DNA form, the CDR3 reads TGCGCCAGCGGGGGAGCGGGAGTCGGGGAGCTGTTTTTT. The chain couples TRBV5-1 to TRBJ2-2; TRBD2 matches at 8 bases. The germline CDR1 and CDR2 sequences are SGHRS and YFSETQ. CDR3 length: 13 amino acids. V was pared by 7 bases and J by 7 bases, with 6 bases of the junction left unmatched.

This clonotype has ten or more counts. This chain connects TRBV28 to TRBJ2-1; the match to TRBD1 covers 8 bases. J was trimmed by 0 bases and V by 8 bases; bases with no gene match: 3. This CDR3 is built from 14 residues. Germline V gene lookup returns CDR1 MDHEN and CDR2 SYDVKM. CDR3 sequence reads: CASLTGGSYNEQFF. The CDR3 coding sequence is TGTGCCAGCCTCACAGGGGGCTCCTACAATGAGCAGTTCTTC. Based on the CDR3 plus reference TRBV28 and TRBJ2-1, the full variable domain is DVKVTQSSRYLVKRTGEKVFLECVQDMDHENMFWYRQDPGLGLRLIYFSYDVKMKEKGDIPEGYSVSREKKERFSLILESASTNQTSMYLCASLTGGSYNEQFFGPGTRLTVL.

The gene calls are TRBV6-1 and TRBJ1-5; no clear D gene. The CDR3 has 13 residues. Trimming removed 6 bases from V and 6 bases from J, with 12 bases in between. Per the germline V gene, CDR1 is MNHNS and CDR2 is SASEGT. CDR3 coding DNA: TGTGCCAGCAGACTCAGTGCAGTTCAGCCCCAGCATTTT. As protein: CASRLSAVQPQHF.

Ten or more counts support this clonotype. This sequence joins TRBV12-3 or TRBV12-4 and TRBJ1-2; D possibly corresponds to TRBD1 (5 bases). V was shortened by 7 bases and J by 8 bases, with 17 bases between the two germline ends. The CDR3 covers 13 residues. CDR3 sequence: CASTGGPGRGYTF. The CDR3, as DNA: TGTGCCAGCACTGGTGGTCCAGGGCGCGGCTACACCTTC.

Many counts were recorded for this clonotype. The rearrangement joins TRBV27 to TRBJ1-6; 7 positions match TRBD1. Germline V gene lookup returns CDR1 MNHEY and CDR2 SMNVEV (reference sequence). V lost 4 bases and J lost 6; bases outside the gene matches: 3. The CDR3 consists of 14 residues. For the CDR3, the DNA is TGTGCCAGCAGTTGGACAGGCTCTAATTCACCCCTCCACTTT. Translated: CASSWTGSNSPLHF.

DNA of the CDR3: TGTGCCAGCAGCGTAGAGGGCGAAGGGGGCATCGGGGAGCTGTTTTTT. Residues: CASSVEGEGGIGELFF. The gene calls are TRBV9 and TRBJ2-2; 7 nucleotides match TRBD1. Trimming took 0 bases from V and 7 from J; bases not matched to a gene: 9. This CDR3 contains 16 residues. Germline V CDR1 and CDR2: SGDLS, YYNGEE.

The genes are TRBV3-1 and TRBJ2-7; 8 bases align to TRBD2. J was trimmed by 6 bases and V by 1 base; bases with no gene match: 26. This CDR3 contains 21 residues. Germline CDR1 is LGHDT and CDR2 is YNNKEL (reference sequence). DNA of the CDR3: TGTGCCAGCAGCCAAGGAAGAGTTGGTTGGGTAGCGGGAAAAATCCGGGGCGAGCAGTACTTC. Its translation: CASSQGRVGWVAGKIRGEQYF.

At least ten counts were recorded for this clonotype. The genes are TRBV11-2 and TRBJ2-3, with a possible D match to TRBD2 (6 bases). This CDR3 has 17 amino acids. V lost 5 bases, J lost 5 bases, and 23 bases lay in between. Germline-derived CDR1 and CDR2 are SGHAT and FQNNGV. The CDR3 spells CASSPETPASDLDTQYF. Written as DNA, the CDR3 is TGTGCCAGCAGCCCCGAAACCCCGGCTAGCGACTTAGATACGCAGTATTTT.

Turning to this clonotype: A read error may explain this, as a much larger clone is one base away. This likely comes from a read error, as the CDR3 has no conserved phenylalanine or tryptophan at its end. This chain uses TRBV20-1 with TRBJ2-1; 13 bases are a match to TRBD2. CDR1 and CDR2 from the germline V gene are DFQATT and SNEGSKA (reference sequence). The CDR3 consists of 19 residues. The trim removed 1 base at V and 0 bases at J, leaving 9 bases unmatched. The DNA of the CDR3 is TGCAGTGCTAGAGCGCTAGGACTAGCGGGAGAAAGCTCCTACAATGAGCAGTTCCTC. Protein sequence: CSARALGLAGESSYNEQFL.

This clonotype was counted many times. The chain combines TRBV28 with TRBJ1-1; D might be TRBD1 (5 bases). V lost 2 bases and J lost 1, with 14 bases in between. CDR3 length equals 16 residues. The V gene's germline CDR1 is MDHEN and CDR2 SYDVKM. Here the CDR3 reads CASSLSGRDANTEAFF. The CDR3 DNA follows: TGTGCCAGCAGTTTAAGCGGCAGGGACGCGAACACTGAAGCTTTCTTT. The whole variable domain, filled in from reference TRBV28 and TRBJ1-1, reads DVKVTQSSRYLVKRTGEKVFLECVQDMDHENMFWYRQDPGLGLRLIYFSYDVKMKEKGDIPEGYSVSREKKERFSLILESASTNQTSMYLCASSLSGRDANTEAFFGQGTRLTVV.

This clonotype was counted many times. The rearrangement links TRBV11-2 to TRBJ2-2, with 12 bases matching TRBD2. The junction had 6 bases not matched to a gene; V was cut back by 5 bases and J by 5 bases. The CDR3 has 16 amino acids. Germline V gives CDR1 SGHAT, CDR2 FQNNGV. As DNA, the CDR3 is TGTGCCAGCAGCCGACGACTAGCGGGAGAGACCGGGGAGCTGTTTTTT. As protein: CASSRRLAGETGELFF.

This clonotype has ten or more counts. The chain recombines TRBV7-9 with TRBJ1-1; D unclear. Germline CDR1 and CDR2: SEHNR and FQNEAQ (reference sequence). The germline V and J ends were trimmed by 5 bases and 12 bases, with 16 bases remaining between them. CDR3 length equals 12 residues. CDR3 coding DNA: TGTGCCAGCAGCCTCCCGCGAGACCCGCCTTTCTTT. Its protein is CASSLPRDPPFF.

The chain uses TRBV15 and TRBJ2-2, with 9 bases identical to TRBD1. The ends lost 8 bases at V and 6 bases at J; junction bases unmatched: 4. The V gene's germline CDR1 is LNHNV and CDR2 YYDKDF (reference sequence). This CDR3 is 13 amino acids long. The CDR3 reads CATGTGHSGELFF. The CDR3 region has the DNA TGTGCCACCGGGACAGGGCATTCCGGGGAGCTGTTTTTT. Full variable domain (outside the CDR3, taken from reference TRBV15 and TRBJ2-2): DAMVIQNPRYQVTQFGKPVTLSCSQTLNHNVMYWYQQKSSQAPKLLFHYYDKDFNNEADTPDNFQSRRPNTSFCFLDIRSPGLGDTAMYLCATGTGHSGELFFGEGSRLTVL.

This clonotype was observed many times. The rearrangement joins TRBV7-9 to TRBJ2-5, with 9 bases matching TRBD2. The germline CDR1 and CDR2 sequences are SEHNR and FQNEAQ (reference sequence). The trim removed 6 bases at V and 4 bases at J, leaving 9 bases unmatched. CDR3 length: 15 amino acids. CDR3 DNA: TGTGCCAGCAGTCGAAGCGGGAGGTCGGGAGAGACCCAGTACTTC. It yields the protein CASSRSGRSGETQYF.

This clonotype was found many times. The rearrangement links TRBV27 to TRBJ2-7, with 7 bases that match TRBD1. This CDR3 spans 15 amino acids. Germline assignment: CDR1 MNHEY and CDR2 SMNVEV (reference sequence). V trimming: 5 bases; J trimming: 5 bases; junction bases outside the gene matches: 12. The CDR3 DNA reads TGTGCCAGCAGTACCCGACAGGGAAGGCGTGACGAGCAGTACTTC. Its translation is CASSTRQGRRDEQYF.

This clonotype has only a few counts. The rearrangement joins TRBV20-1 to TRBJ2-2, with TRBD2 identical over 10 bases. The CDR3 runs 18 residues. Looked up from germline, CDR1 is DFQATT and CDR2 is SNEGSKA (reference sequence). Trimming at V came to 0 bases and at J to 4 bases, leaving 11 bases not matched to a gene. The CDR3 sequence: CSARDELYSGRSTGELFF. As DNA, the CDR3 is TGCAGTGCTAGAGATGAACTATATAGCGGGAGGTCCACCGGGGAGCTGTTTTTT.